This entry lists 24 T cell receptor beta chains sequenced from one sample in a study of CD8 T cells in Susac syndrome. It was with random hexamers that roughly 0.5 to 1 ug RNA was reverse transcribed. TCRdb called the immunoSEQ multiplex PCR reads again in MiXCR, with one record for every CDR3 protein. The table records over 150,000 distinct CDR3 sequences, 90% to 96% of them present only once. The sample comprised CD4+ T cells from PBMCs. These receptors were taken from a human donor with Susac syndrome.

The chain carries TRBV28 and TRBJ1-2, with D uncertain. V lost 5 bases, J lost 8 bases, and 12 bases lay in between. Germline CDR1 is MDHEN and CDR2 is SYDVKM. The CDR3 runs 12 residues. The CDR3: CASSPQVRGYTF. DNA for the CDR3: TGTGCCAGCAGTCCACAAGTTAGGGGCTACACCTTC.

The chain combines TRBV28 with TRBJ2-7; 9 bases map to TRBD2. The CDR3 spans 15 residues. Germline lookup yields CDR1 MDHEN and CDR2 SYDVKM. V was pared by 5 bases and J by 2 bases, with 7 bases of the junction left unmatched. The DNA of the CDR3 is TGTGCCAGCAGTGCTATAGCGGGAGTCCCCTACGAGCAGTACTTC. This sequence encodes CASSAIAGVPYEQYF.

The V gene is TRBV6-5, the J gene TRBJ2-3; no reliable D call. This CDR3 is built from 16 residues. Trimming removed 0 bases at V and 1 base at J, with 11 bases between. In germline, CDR1 is MNHEY, CDR2 SVGAGI. CDR3 sequence reads: CASSYSMGWGTDTQYF. CDR3 sequence (DNA): TGTGCCAGCAGTTACTCGATGGGGTGGGGCACAGATACGCAGTATTTT.

This chain links TRBV15 with TRBJ2-7, with unresolved D. V shed 0 bases and J shed 6 bases, with 9 bases lying between them. Germline CDR1 and CDR2: LNHNV and YYDKDF (reference sequence). CDR3 size: 13 residues. The CDR3 region has the DNA TGTGCCACCAGCAGAGATAACCGTGGCGAGCAGTACGTC. Translating gives CATSRDNRGEQYV.

In this sample, this clonotype turned up once. The rearrangement links TRBV29-1 to TRBJ2-5; a weak D match, TRBD2 (5 bases). The CDR3 spans 13 residues. Germline CDR1 and CDR2: SQVTM and ANQGSEA. Trimming stripped 3 bases from V and 2 bases from J, with 10 bases between. CDR3 residues: CSVEARVQETQYF. Written as DNA, the CDR3 is TGCAGCGTTGAGGCGAGGGTTCAAGAGACCCAGTACTTC. Based on the CDR3 plus reference TRBV29-1 and TRBJ2-5, the full variable domain is SAVISQKPSRDICQRGTSLTIQCQVDSQVTMMFWYRQQPGQSLTLIATANQGSEATYESGFVIDKFPISRPNLTFSTLTVSNMSPEDSSIYLCSVEARVQETQYFGPGTRLLVL.

The chain carries TRBV4-3 and TRBJ2-5, with D perhaps TRBD1 (5 bases). V lost 0 bases and J 5 bases, leaving 7 bases between the germline ends. There are 13 residues in the CDR3. Per the germline V gene, CDR1 is LGHNA and CDR2 is YSLEER. Here the CDR3 reads CASSQEGVETQYF. In nucleotides, the CDR3 is TGCGCCAGCAGCCAAGAAGGGGTGGAGACCCAGTACTTC.

The chain links TRBV29-1 to TRBJ1-1; perhaps TRBD1 as D (5 bases). The CDR3 extends over 13 amino acids. CDR1 and CDR2 (germline): SQVTM, ANQGSEA. V was trimmed by 7 bases and J by 3 bases, leaving 15 bases between them. CDR3 residues: CSGRRGWDTEAFF. CDR3 coding DNA: TGCAGCGGACGGCGGGGCTGGGACACTGAAGCTTTCTTT.

The chain recombines TRBV7-2 with TRBJ2-1; 8 positions agree with TRBD1. The CDR3 totals 16 residues. The V segment lost 5 bases and the J segment 6 bases; nucleotides outside the gene matches: 12. The V gene's germline CDR1 is SGHTA and CDR2 FQGNSA. CDR3 amino acids: CASSLRQGWVLNEQFF. The CDR3 region has the DNA TGTGCCAGCAGCCTCAGACAGGGGTGGGTCCTCAATGAGCAGTTCTTC. Full variable domain (outside the CDR3, taken from reference TRBV7-2 and TRBJ2-1): GAGVSQSPSNKVTEKGKDVELRCDPISGHTALYWYRQSLGQGLEFLIYFQGNSAPDKSGLPSDRFSAERTGGSVSTLTIQRTQQEDSAVYLCASSLRQGWVLNEQFFGPGTRLTVL.

The chain couples TRBV15 to TRBJ1-5, with 10 positions matching TRBD1. V dropped 0 bases and J dropped 2; count of bases not matched to a gene: 4. Germline V gives CDR1 LNHNV, CDR2 YYDKDF (reference sequence). The CDR3 has 17 amino acids. CDR3 protein: CATSRDPGTGGNQPQHF. Here the CDR3 DNA reads TGTGCCACCAGCAGAGATCCGGGGACAGGGGGCAATCAGCCCCAGCATTTT.

The genes are TRBV11-1 and TRBJ2-7, with D unclear. Germline CDR1 and CDR2: SGHAT and FQDESV (reference sequence). This CDR3 has 15 residues. Trimming shortened V by 0 bases and J by 3 bases, and 12 bases separated the two germline ends. CDR3 in amino acids: CASSLASEEHYEQYV. The DNA for the CDR3 is TGTGCCAGCAGCTTAGCGTCCGAGGAACACTACGAGCAGTACGTC.

This clonotype was seen once. The chain uses TRBV5-6 and TRBJ2-4, with 7 bases matching TRBD2. V was pared by 4 bases and J by 1 base, with 8 bases of the junction left unmatched. The CDR3 has 16 amino acids. Germline values: CDR1 SGHDT, CDR2 YYEEEE. CDR3 loop: CASSTDGGFAKNIQYF. CDR3 nucleotide sequence: TGTGCCAGCAGCACAGACGGGGGGTTTGCCAAAAACATTCAGTACTTC. Complete variable domain (other parts from reference TRBV5-6 and TRBJ2-4): DAGVTQSPTHLIKTRGQQVTLRCSPKSGHDTVSWYQQALGQGPQFIFQYYEEEERQRGNFPDRFSGHQFPNYSSELNVNALLLGDSALYLCASSTDGGFAKNIQYFGAGTRLSVL.

This chain connects TRBV6-2 or TRBV6-3 to TRBJ1-5; D is undetermined. Trimming shortened V by 2 bases and J by 2 bases, and 4 bases separated the two germline ends. Germline V CDR1 and CDR2: MNHEY, SVGEGT. The CDR3 covers 13 residues. Written as DNA, the CDR3 is TGTGCCAGCAGTTACCTTCGCAATCAGCCCCAGCATTTT. It yields the protein CASSYLRNQPQHF.

The chain uses TRBV7-3 and TRBJ1-2, with 7 bases identical to TRBD1. The length of the CDR3 is 14 residues. Trimming took 3 bases from V and 4 from J; bases not matched to a gene: 5. In germline, CDR1 is SGHTA, CDR2 FQGTGA. Here the CDR3 DNA reads TGTGCCAGCAGCTTTGACAGGGACGGCTATGGCTACACCTTC. Encoded protein: CASSFDRDGYGYTF.

The CDR3, as DNA: TGTGCCAGCAGTAAACTACCTTACAATGAGCAGTTCTTC. This translates into CASSKLPYNEQFF. This chain connects TRBV6-5 to TRBJ2-1, with D hard to call. CDR3 length: 13 residues. Per germline, CDR1 MNHEY and CDR2 SVGAGI. V lost 5 bases and J 4 bases, leaving 9 bases between the germline ends.

The chain recombines TRBV24-1 with TRBJ2-4; D might be TRBD2 (6 bases). The CDR3 totals 12 residues. Per germline, CDR1 KGHDR and CDR2 SFDVKD. V gave up 11 bases and J gave up 7 bases, with 14 bases separating them. The CDR3 reads CANGTGRNIQYF. The CDR3 DNA follows: TGTGCCAACGGGACTGGTCGGAACATTCAGTACTTC.

This sequence joins TRBV2 and TRBJ2-1; 8 bases line up with TRBD1. The CDR3 is 14 residues long. Germline values: CDR1 SNHLY, CDR2 FYNNEI. J was trimmed by 7 bases and V by 4 bases; bases with no gene match: 6. Here the CDR3 reads CASSGGTGTNEQFF. Written as DNA, the CDR3 is TGTGCCAGCAGTGGGGGGACAGGCACGAATGAGCAGTTCTTC.

The genes are TRBV7-4 and TRBJ2-6; 12 bases align to TRBD1. The CDR3 consists of 18 residues. The germline V gene encodes CDR1 SGHVT and CDR2 SQSDAQ. Losses at the gene ends were 5 bases for V and 4 bases for J; bases not matched to a gene: 9. This CDR3 reads CASSPRDRGPTGANVLTF. The DNA for the CDR3 is TGTGCCAGCAGCCCCCGGGACAGGGGGCCGACAGGGGCCAACGTCCTGACTTTC.

The genes are TRBV6-2 or TRBV6-3 and TRBJ1-2, with a tentative D call TRBD1 (5 bases). Germline loops: CDR1 MNHEY, CDR2 SVGEGT. The length of the CDR3 is 12 residues. Trimming took off 6 bases at V and 4 bases at J, with 9 bases between the two ends. Here the CDR3 reads CASSPDTYGYTF. CDR3 coding DNA: TGTGCCAGCAGCCCGGACACCTATGGCTACACCTTC.

The chain has TRBV5-6 and TRBJ2-1; D may be TRBD2 (6 bases). Germline V gene lookup returns CDR1 SGHDT and CDR2 YYEEEE. V lost 3 bases, J lost 4 bases, and 11 bases lay in between. The CDR3 runs 14 residues. The CDR3 loop reads CASSWVAAYNEQFF. CDR3 bases: TGTGCCAGCAGCTGGGTAGCGGCATACAATGAGCAGTTCTTC.

The chain joins TRBV3-1 to TRBJ2-3; perhaps D is TRBD1 or TRBD2 (5 bases each). The CDR3 is 13 amino acids. V lost 1 base to trimming and J lost 5 bases, with 7 bases between them. CDR1 is LGHDT, CDR2 YNNKEL, per germline (reference sequence). The CDR3 sequence: CASSQVGEDTQYF. The CDR3 DNA follows: TGTGCCAGCAGCCAAGTGGGGGAAGATACGCAGTATTTT.

The gene calls are TRBV7-3 and TRBJ2-3; 7 positions agree with TRBD2. Per germline, CDR1 SGHTA and CDR2 FQGTGA. The CDR3 consists of 15 residues. V gave up 5 bases and J gave up 7 bases; unmatched junction bases: 12. The CDR3 protein is CASSRVGAGDNTQYF. The CDR3 DNA is TGTGCCAGCAGCCGGGTTGGTGCGGGAGATAATACGCAGTATTTT.

The chain couples TRBV7-9 to TRBJ2-3; TRBD1 aligns across 7 bases. CDR3 length: 13 amino acids. Germline CDR1 reads SEHNR; CDR2 reads FQNEAQ (reference sequence). V was pared by 3 bases and J by 7 bases, with 4 bases of the junction left unmatched. Here the CDR3 reads CASSFEGANTQYF. CDR3 nucleotide sequence: TGTGCCAGCAGCTTCGAGGGGGCGAATACGCAGTATTTT.

V is TRBV20-1 and J is TRBJ1-1, with a weak D call TRBD1 (6 bases). V lost 0 bases and J 3 bases, leaving 14 bases between the germline ends. The CDR3 contains 15 residues. Germline CDR1 is DFQATT and CDR2 is SNEGSKA (reference sequence). DNA of the CDR3: TGCAGTGCTAGAGATGTGGACAGTGGCGACACTGAAGCTTTCTTT. Amino acids: CSARDVDSGDTEAFF.

V is TRBV25-1 and J is TRBJ2-3, with D maybe TRBD2 (6 bases). V was shortened by 4 bases and J by 2 bases, with 10 bases between the two germline ends. The CDR3 is 14 amino acids. Germline-derived CDR1 and CDR2 are MGHDK and SYGVNS. CDR3 DNA: TGTGCCAGCAGTGTAGCGGAGGCCACAGATACGCAGTATTTT. The encoded protein is CASSVAEATDTQYF. The complete variable domain, with remaining parts taken from reference TRBV25-1 and TRBJ2-3, reads EADIYQTPRYLVIGTGKKITLECSQTMGHDKMYWYQQDPGMELHLIHYSYGVNSTEKGDLSSESTVSRIRTEHFPLTLESARPSHTSQYLCASSVAEATDTQYFGPGTRLTVL.